Given below is one TCR beta chain in context. The specificity of this receptor is unknown. No base quality values were provided; no much bigger clone lies one nucleotide off. The cohort was made up of 650 to 700 healthy bone marrow donors. Cohort members were all nominally healthy when sampled, although unrecorded immune exposures were likely present. The donor tested CMV seropositive, placing the donor among the 290 or so seropositive members of the cohort. A peripheral blood sample was collected from each donor, and TCR beta sequencing was performed on peripheral blood mononuclear cells. The Qiagen DNeasy Blood Extraction Kit was used to extract genomic DNA from the blood cell samples. These data belong to a study of cytomegalovirus exposure and HLA in healthy donors (dated by TCRdb to the late 2010s). About the study as a whole: According to an earlier analysis of 587 of the donors, some 180 million T cells yielded 95 million to 140 million unique TCR beta sequences and about 300 Gb of sequence data. An early release that covered 500 to 800 HLA-typed donors contained approximately 300 gigabases of sequencing data and some 87 million unique TCR sequences. Of the roughly 410 genotyped donors, 65% to 90% were placed in the genetic ancestry cluster associated with self-reported Caucasian donors. The study was designed to test whether signatures of past pathogen exposure could be identified by cataloging public T cell receptors. Using immunosequencing, the study profiled T cell repertoires from some 670 subjects and related those repertoires to cytomegalovirus serostatus. Besides the first cohort of hundreds of subjects, a separate validation cohort made up of 120 different subjects was used. To predict cytomegalovirus infection status, the study brought together high-throughput TCR immunosequencing, statistical association of individual TCRs with disease status, and machine learning. In a later analysis, previously published TCR beta repertoires from 670 or so donors were re-analyzed and high-resolution HLA genotyping was added so that TCR occurrence patterns could be studied. In the later analysis, no new phenotypic data were used to find candidate immune exposures; instead, reliance was placed on TCR beta sequences and their occurrence across donors. An earlier analysis of some 600 of the donors applied high-throughput TCR beta sequencing to assess whether each TCR beta V gene segment acted as functional or pseudogenic. Donor age, sex, ethnicity and CMV serostatus were compiled together with the repertoire data. Genome-wide SNP genotypes for about 55% of the 666 donors were used in a later genetic analysis, which treated that subset as a discovery cohort. All discovery cohort repertoires had been generated using a single sequencing platform. HLA typing covered class I and class II loci at four-digit resolution. The number of typed donors differed by locus: 629-630 for A, B, C, DRB1 and DQB1; 522 for DQA1; fewer than 610 for DPA1; and 400 to 480 for DPB1. Because of strong linkage in the cohort, roughly five DR-DQ haplotypes were treated as single units for association and clustering. Among about 370 genotyped donors of the cohort, an average of approximately 200,000 unique TCR beta nucleotide sequences was sequenced per donor, of which 15% to 20% were non-productive. General findings and caveats noted by the study authors: An association between a missense DCLRE1C variant and V-gene and J-gene trimming of TCR beta chains was found in a later genetic analysis and replicated in an independent cohort. At a false discovery rate of 0.05, a later analysis linked under 20,000 TCR beta sequences to specific HLA alleles. Because counts were too low, some 17 rarely observed V segments, including chromosome 9 orphons, were left out of the earlier analysis of some 600 of the donors. A group of highly shared sequence variants was considered likely to be a technical artifact of the sequencing pipeline. In both the original and validation cohorts, the classifier was reported to diagnose cytomegalovirus status with high specificity and sensitivity. A total of some 180 TCR beta chains were listed by the study as associated with cytomegalovirus. Sequencing depth was assumed to be roughly uniform across donors in the presence/absence analyses, though that assumption may not hold. Strong co-occurrence of HLA alleles, especially DR and DQ, made assigning TCR associations to individual alleles difficult. In a later analysis, HLA-associated TCR beta chains showed more clonal expansion and lower generation probabilities than non-associated chains that were equally common. Broadly in line with IMGT annotations, most TCR beta V segments showed up in productive rearrangements about 90% or about 30% of the time in an earlier analysis of several hundred of the donors. Correlated functional status among segregating V segments might reflect linkage disequilibrium, but an unknown experimental factor could not be ruled out. Because HLA typing was unavailable for some donors at each locus, only the typed subset was used in association tests. Most CMV-associated TCR beta chains appeared to be HLA-restricted in a later analysis, and the HLA associations seemed to be driven largely by CMV exposure. According to a later analysis, parvovirus B19, influenza, CMV and Epstein-Barr virus appeared linked to several top co-occurrence clusters. According to a later genetic analysis, donors in an Asian-associated ancestry cluster had fewer N-insertions in productive TCRs than the roughly 670-donor mean. In vitro tests confirmed that a few of the cytomegalovirus-associated TCR beta chains recognize cytomegalovirus antigens. The only immune exposure information available for the cohort was CMV serostatus. A further reported finding was that TCR beta sequences accurately predicted the HLA-A and HLA-B alleles for most subjects in the first cohort. While some public TCRs were present in many individuals, most TCR sequences turned up only very rarely across donors. In this cohort, only TCR beta chains were sequenced, and detectable features were limited by the absence of alpha or paired-chain data. It was suggested by the authors that the approach could potentially be generalized to other disease states and immunological phenotypes. According to a later analysis, TCR association rates differed among HLA loci, with DRB1 alleles showing the most associated TCRs and HLA-C alleles showing the fewest.

Libraries were prepared through the immunoSEQ multiplex PCR assay. For the multiplex PCR, a mixture combining 60 forward primers for TCR Vbeta segments and 13 reverse primers for TCR Jbeta segments was used. The CDR3 region of rearranged TCR beta genes was amplified from genomic DNA by a multiplex PCR assay. On the Illumina HiSeq System, the amplified TCR beta libraries were sequenced as 87-base-pair reads. Per the authors' processing: In a later analysis, roughly 80 million unique TCR beta chains were counted across the 650 to 700 repertoires, and about 9.9 million of these chains were shared by at least two donors. To remove PCR and sequencing errors, raw reads were error-corrected and collapsed into unique sequences using a nearest-neighbor algorithm that merged closely related sequences. CDR3 sequences were aligned to IMGT reference sequences to assign V, D and J gene segments. For a sequence to be retained, a match of at least six nucleotides to both a V gene segment and a J gene segment was required. Rearrangements were called productive when the CDR3 lacked stop codons and stayed in frame with V and J; all others were non-productive. CDR3 was defined by IMGT convention, running from the second conserved V-encoded cysteine to the conserved J-encoded phenylalanine. The earlier analysis of about 590 of the donors excluded sequences that lacked an unambiguous match to a single V gene segment. In an earlier analysis of 450 to 700 of the donors, V segments were called functional above 56.7% productive rearrangements and were called segregating when the between-donor standard deviation exceeded 5%. A statistical classification framework was developed to diagnose cytomegalovirus status using the catalog of TCR beta chain sequences. A later analysis assigned V and J genes by comparing TCR nucleotide sequences with IMGT/GENE-DB human TR gene sequences. A later analysis assigned CDR3 sequences and most-parsimonious VDJ recombination scenarios with the TCRdist pipeline. In a later analysis, every TCR beta chain was defined by the combination of its CDR3 amino acid sequence and its V-gene family, and reads without a unique V-gene family were dropped. To address suspected cross-contamination and a sequencing artifact, a later analysis removed approximately 600 highly shared, low-generation-probability nucleotide sequences. For each public chain, a later analysis derived a clonal expansion index from normalized ranks of inferred template counts within each repertoire. Generation probabilities in a later analysis came from a VDJ recombination model fitted to out-of-frame rearrangements, and those results were checked against IGoR. In a later analysis, hypergeometric tests were used to score TCR-TCR, TCR-HLA and TCR-CMV co-occurrence, with a repertoire-size bias correction applied to TCR pairs. To estimate false discovery rates, a later analysis permuted the HLA or CMV assignments 20 times. A later analysis grouped co-occurring TCRs with DBSCAN, adding TCRdist sequence similarity when clustering within HLA-allele-positive subsets. Repertoires with fewer than 30,000 or more than 120,000 public chains were left out of co-occurrence clustering, as were a handful of repertoires with anomalous nucleotide sharing. Not all clones reach the TCRdb copy of this immuneACCESS table, which keeps in-frame sequences only. Checked studies attribute under half of the gap to unresolved V genes and leave the rest unexplained. That table supplies the V and J calls and clone size; D and trimming were determined from the DNA. The sample has under 200,000 clones on record, approximately 80% of them singletons. The ten largest make up around 3% of the sample.

This sequence originates from a woman aged 40 to 50 in good health and CMV-seropositive. The sequenced sample was PBMCs.

The CDR3: CASSRGGETYEQYF. The bases read TGTGCCAGCAGCAGAGGAGGGGAAACCTACGAGCAGTACTTC. Recombination connected TRBV5-6 to TRBJ2-7; TRBD2 is perhaps the D gene, given 6 matching bases. The germline V gene supplies CDR1 SGHDT and CDR2 YYEEEE. The junction carries 13 bases between V and J, which are trimmed by 4 bases and 2 bases respectively. The CDR3, from cysteine to phenylalanine, totals 14 residues. Kept here is only the CDR3 DNA, which spans 42 bases and is read in frame from base 1.